The 10 T cell receptor beta chains given below trace back to one sample, sequenced in a study of Graves' ophthalmopathy and Graves' hyperthyroidism. Amplified material comprised TCR beta CDR3 regions derived from RNA transcripts. Scientists carried out first-round RT-PCR using HTBI primers and then a second-round multiplex PCR. TCRdb itself ran the multiplex PCR reads through MiXCR, one entry per CDR3 protein. The sample holds 500,000 to 700,000 distinct CDR3 sequences, about 24% seen once. Sequencing input: peripheral blood. The receptors were sampled from a woman aged 18 to 35 with stable Graves' hyperthyroidism. Some clones in this sample may be carry-over from other donors' samples.

This clonotype appeared many times. The V gene is TRBV2, the J gene TRBJ1-2; possibly TRBD1 for D (6 bases). Germline values: CDR1 SNHLY, CDR2 FYNNEI. CDR3 size: 13 residues. The V and J ends lost 4 bases and 6 bases respectively, with 12 bases between them. The CDR3 nucleotides are TGTGCCAGCAGTGTTGAACAGGGCAATGGCTACACCTTC. Its protein is CASSVEQGNGYTF.

The rearrangement links TRBV30 to TRBJ2-2; tentative D call: TRBD1 (6 bases). The CDR3 has 14 residues. V was trimmed by 0 bases and J by 5 bases, leaving 10 bases between them. Germline lookup yields CDR1 GTSNPN and CDR2 SVGIG (reference sequence). CDR3 protein: CAWSVTGRTGELFF. CDR3 DNA: TGTGCCTGGAGTGTTACAGGGCGGACCGGGGAGCTGTTTTTT.

This clonotype was seen repeatedly, ten times or more. The chain recombines TRBV4-2 with TRBJ2-5; TRBD1 aligns across 10 bases. The V and J ends lost 0 bases and 4 bases, in that order; junction bases with no gene match: 8. In germline, CDR1 is LGHNA, CDR2 YNFKEQ. This CDR3 has 17 residues. Written as DNA, the CDR3 is TGTGCCAGCAGCCAAGATTGGCGACAGGGGGCGGGAGAGACCCAGTACTTC. It encodes CASSQDWRQGAGETQYF.

This clonotype was recorded many times. The chain carries TRBV6-1 and TRBJ1-5; D unclear. This CDR3 comprises 13 residues. V was shortened by 0 bases and J by 5 bases, with 5 bases between the two germline ends. CDR1 is MNHNS and CDR2 is SASEGT in the germline V gene. CDR3 in DNA: TGTGCCAGCAGTGAAGCCGGAGATCAGCCCCAGCATTTT. Translating gives CASSEAGDQPQHF.

A word on this clonotype: A single base separates this from a much larger clone, so it may be a read error. V usage is TRBV6-1 and J usage is TRBJ2-5, with D perhaps matching TRBD2 (5 bases). The length of the CDR3 is 11 residues. Between the trimmed V and J ends, which lost 10 bases and 2 bases, there was a span of 8 bases. Germline V gene lookup returns CDR1 MNHNS and CDR2 SASEGT. CDR3 sequence: CAIGEQETQYF. CDR3 DNA sequence: TGTGCCATCGGGGAGCAAGAGACCCAGTACTTC.

The V and J genes are TRBV9 and TRBJ2-7, with 8 positions matching TRBD2. Germline V gene lookup returns CDR1 SGDLS and CDR2 YYNGEE. The CDR3 is made up of 14 amino acids. Trimming cost V 1 base and J 6 bases; bases outside gene matches: 6. The CDR3 DNA is TGTGCCAGCAGCGTATACGGGGGGGAAAGCGAGCAGTACTTC. As protein: CASSVYGGESEQYF.

The rearrangement uses TRBV7-2 and TRBJ2-7; a weak D match, TRBD1 (5 bases). Germline CDR1 reads SGHTA; CDR2 reads FQGNSA. The V gene lost 6 bases and the J gene lost 2 bases, with 23 bases spanning the gap. The CDR3 is 17 amino acids. The CDR3 sequence is CASSLRMAGLRAYEQYF. The CDR3 nucleotides are TGTGCCAGCAGTTTGCGGATGGCAGGGTTAAGGGCCTACGAGCAGTACTTC.

The chain couples TRBV6-2 or TRBV6-3 to TRBJ1-1; no definite D call. From germline, CDR1 is MNHEY and CDR2 SVGEGT. The germline V and J ends were trimmed by 1 base and 4 bases, with 10 bases remaining between them. This CDR3 is 14 amino acids long. CDR3 region: CASSYLPASTEAFF. Written as DNA, the CDR3 is TGTGCCAGCAGTTACTTACCGGCCAGCACTGAAGCTTTCTTT.

This clonotype has a count of ten or more. The chain recombines TRBV12-5 with TRBJ1-6; no clear D gene. The V end lost 0 bases, the J end lost 4 bases, and 7 bases lay between the germline ends. In germline, CDR1 is LGHNT, CDR2 FRNRAP. This CDR3 is 15 amino acids long. CDR3 sequence reads: CASGLVQAYNSPLHF. In nucleotides, the CDR3 is TGTGCTAGTGGTTTGGTACAAGCGTATAATTCACCCCTCCACTTT.

This clonotype was seen just once. The genes are TRBV7-9 and TRBJ1-2; D is unresolved. Germline loops: CDR1 SEHNR, CDR2 FQNEAQ (reference sequence). The CDR3 covers 13 residues. Trimming took 7 bases from V and 7 from J, leaving 16 bases between them. CDR3 amino acids: CASILSEWSGYTF. For the CDR3, the DNA is TGTGCCAGCATCCTATCGGAGTGGAGTGGCTACACCTTC.